This T cell receptor beta chain was observed in a study of metastatic and nonmetastatic thyroid tumors. There were no patients who had received any treatment before thyroid surgery. This clone was detected many times. Trimming took 10 bases from V and 0 from J, leaving 13 bases between them. This CDR3 is 13 amino acids long. Germline values: CDR1 MNHNS, CDR2 SASEGT. TCRdb reanalyzed the PCR reads via MiXCR. The data contain tens of thousands of clones, around 13% of them singletons. The source of this sequence is a female donor with papillary thyroid cancer or a benign thyroid nodule (not recorded which). Some clones in this sample may be carry-over from other donors' samples. The chain uses TRBV6-1 and TRBJ2-7; a weak D match, TRBD2 (5 bases). Sequencing was carried out using blood. The CDR3 protein is CATRTSPSYEQYF. CDR3 nucleotide sequence: TGTGCCACCAGGACTTCGCCCTCCTACGAGCAGTACTTC.